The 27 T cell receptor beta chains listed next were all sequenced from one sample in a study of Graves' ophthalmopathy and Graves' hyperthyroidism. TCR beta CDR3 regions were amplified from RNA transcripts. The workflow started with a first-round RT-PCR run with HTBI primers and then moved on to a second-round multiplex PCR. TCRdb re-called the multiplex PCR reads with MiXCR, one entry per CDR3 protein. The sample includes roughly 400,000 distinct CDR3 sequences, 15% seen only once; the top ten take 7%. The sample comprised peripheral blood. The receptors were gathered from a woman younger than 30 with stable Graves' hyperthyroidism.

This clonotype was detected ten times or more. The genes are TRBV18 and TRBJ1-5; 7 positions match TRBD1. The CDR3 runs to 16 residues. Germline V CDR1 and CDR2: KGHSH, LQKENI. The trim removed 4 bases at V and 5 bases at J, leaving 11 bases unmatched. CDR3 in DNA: TGTGCCAGCTCACTAGTCCCTCGACAGGGCCATCAGCCCCAGCATTTT. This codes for CASSLVPRQGHQPQHF. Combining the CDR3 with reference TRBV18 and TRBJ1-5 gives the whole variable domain NAGVMQNPRHLVRRRGQEARLRCSPMKGHSHVYWYRQLPEEGLKFMVYLQKENIIDESGMPKERFSAEFPKEGPSILRIQQVVRGDSAAYFCASSLVPRQGHQPQHFGDGTRLSIL.

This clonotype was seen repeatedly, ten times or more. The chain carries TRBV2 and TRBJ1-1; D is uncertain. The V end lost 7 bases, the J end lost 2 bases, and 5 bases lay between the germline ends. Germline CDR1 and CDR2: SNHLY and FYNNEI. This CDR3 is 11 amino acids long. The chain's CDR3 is CASTPNTEAFF. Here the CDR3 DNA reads TGTGCCAGCACACCCAACACTGAAGCTTTCTTT. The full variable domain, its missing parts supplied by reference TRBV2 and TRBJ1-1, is EPEVTQTPSHQVTQMGQEVILRCVPISNHLYFYWYRQILGQKVEFLVSFYNNEISEKSEIFDDQFSVERPDGSNFTLKIRSTKLEDSAMYFCASTPNTEAFFGQGTRLTVV.

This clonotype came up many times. The CDR3 region is CASSYRPFLGVRNNQPQHF. CDR3 bases: TGTGCCAGCAGCTATCGACCTTTTTTGGGGGTGAGGAACAATCAGCCCCAGCATTTT. The chain combines TRBV6-5 with TRBJ1-5, with D possibly being TRBD1 (5 bases). The length of the CDR3 is 19 residues. The V gene's germline CDR1 is MNHEY and CDR2 SVGAGI. V was shortened by 6 bases and J by 3 bases, with 27 bases between the two germline ends.

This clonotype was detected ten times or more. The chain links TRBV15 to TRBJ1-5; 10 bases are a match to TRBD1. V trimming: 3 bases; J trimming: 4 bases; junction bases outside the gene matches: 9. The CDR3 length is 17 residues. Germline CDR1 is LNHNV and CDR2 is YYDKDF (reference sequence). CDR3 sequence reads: CATSRAGTGVGNQPQHF. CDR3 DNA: TGTGCCACCAGCAGGGCAGGGACAGGGGTTGGAAATCAGCCCCAGCATTTT.

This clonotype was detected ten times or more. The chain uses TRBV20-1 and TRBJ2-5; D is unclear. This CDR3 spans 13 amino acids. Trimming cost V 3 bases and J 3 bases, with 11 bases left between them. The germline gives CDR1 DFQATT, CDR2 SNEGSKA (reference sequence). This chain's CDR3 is CSARAENKETQYF. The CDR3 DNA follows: TGCAGTGCTAGGGCCGAAAATAAAGAGACCCAGTACTTC.

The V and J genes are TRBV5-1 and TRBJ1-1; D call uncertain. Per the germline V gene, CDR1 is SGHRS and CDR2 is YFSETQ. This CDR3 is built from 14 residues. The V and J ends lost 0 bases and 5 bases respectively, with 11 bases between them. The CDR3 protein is CASSLEHDGTEAFF. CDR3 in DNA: TGCGCCAGCAGCTTGGAGCACGATGGGACTGAAGCTTTCTTT. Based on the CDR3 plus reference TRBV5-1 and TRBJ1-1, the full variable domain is KAGVTQTPRYLIKTRGQQVTLSCSPISGHRSVSWYQQTPGQGLQFLFEYFSETQRNKGNFPGRFSGRQFSNSRSEMNVSTLELGDSALYLCASSLEHDGTEAFFGQGTRLTVV.

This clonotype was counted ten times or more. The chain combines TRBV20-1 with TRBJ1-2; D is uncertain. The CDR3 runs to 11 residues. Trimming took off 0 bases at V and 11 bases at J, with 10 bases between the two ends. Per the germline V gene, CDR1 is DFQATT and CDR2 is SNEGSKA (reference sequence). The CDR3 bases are TGCAGTGCTAGAGACCAGCACTCATACACCTTC. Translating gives CSARDQHSYTF.

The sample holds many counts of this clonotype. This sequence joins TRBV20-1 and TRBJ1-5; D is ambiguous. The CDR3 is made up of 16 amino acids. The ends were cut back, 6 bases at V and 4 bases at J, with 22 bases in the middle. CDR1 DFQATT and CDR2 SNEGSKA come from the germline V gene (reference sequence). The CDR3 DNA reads TGCAGTGCAATCGGGTCTTCACAGACGGGTAATCAGCCCCAGCATTTT. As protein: CSAIGSSQTGNQPQHF.

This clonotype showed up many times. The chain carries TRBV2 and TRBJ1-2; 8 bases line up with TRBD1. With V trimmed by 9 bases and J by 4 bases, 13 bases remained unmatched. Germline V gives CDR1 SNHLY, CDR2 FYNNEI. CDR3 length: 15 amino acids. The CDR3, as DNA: TGTGCCAGTCATGGAACCGGGACAGGAAGCTATGGCTACACCTTC. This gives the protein CASHGTGTGSYGYTF.

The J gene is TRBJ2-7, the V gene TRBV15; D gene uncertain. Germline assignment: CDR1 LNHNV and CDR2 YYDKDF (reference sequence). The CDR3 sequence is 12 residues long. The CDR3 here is CASSRDDHEQYV. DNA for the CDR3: TGTGCCTCCAGCAGAGATGACCACGAGCAGTACGTC.

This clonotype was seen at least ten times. The CDR3 reads CASSPRRRVDTEAFF. In DNA, the CDR3 is TGTGCCAGCAGCCCGAGGCGGAGGGTGGATACTGAAGCTTTCTTT. The V and J genes are TRBV11-2 and TRBJ1-1; no clear D. Trimming pared 5 bases from V and 5 bases from J, leaving 18 bases between. The CDR3 has 15 residues. Germline CDR1 SGHAT, CDR2 FQNNGV.

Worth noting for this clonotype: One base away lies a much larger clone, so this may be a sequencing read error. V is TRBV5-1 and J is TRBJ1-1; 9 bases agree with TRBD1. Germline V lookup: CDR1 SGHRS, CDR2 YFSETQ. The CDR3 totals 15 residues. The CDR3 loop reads CASSSTGTGMTEACF. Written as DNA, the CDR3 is TGCGCCAGCAGCTCCACCGGGACAGGGATGACTGAAGCTTGCTTT.

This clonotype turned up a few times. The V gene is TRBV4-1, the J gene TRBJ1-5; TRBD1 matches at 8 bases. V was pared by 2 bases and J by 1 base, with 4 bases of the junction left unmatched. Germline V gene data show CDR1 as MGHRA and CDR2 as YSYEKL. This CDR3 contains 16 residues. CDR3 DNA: TGCGCCAGCAGCCAATCAGGGGGCGCAAGCAATCAGCCCCAGCATTTT. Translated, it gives CASSQSGGASNQPQHF.

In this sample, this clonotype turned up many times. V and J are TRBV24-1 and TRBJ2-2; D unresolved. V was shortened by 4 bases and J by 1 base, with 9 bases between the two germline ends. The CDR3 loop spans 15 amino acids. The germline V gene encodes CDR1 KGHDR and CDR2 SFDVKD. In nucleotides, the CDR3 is TGTGCCACCAGTGACACAAGGAGGAACACCGGGGAGCTGTTTTTT. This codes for CATSDTRRNTGELFF.

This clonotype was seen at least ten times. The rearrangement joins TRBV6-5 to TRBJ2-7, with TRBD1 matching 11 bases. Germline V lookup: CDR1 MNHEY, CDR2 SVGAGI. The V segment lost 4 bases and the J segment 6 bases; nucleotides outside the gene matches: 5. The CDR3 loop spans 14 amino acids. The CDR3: CASSSSGQGVEQYF. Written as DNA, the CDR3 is TGTGCCAGCAGTTCCTCGGGACAGGGGGTCGAGCAGTACTTC.

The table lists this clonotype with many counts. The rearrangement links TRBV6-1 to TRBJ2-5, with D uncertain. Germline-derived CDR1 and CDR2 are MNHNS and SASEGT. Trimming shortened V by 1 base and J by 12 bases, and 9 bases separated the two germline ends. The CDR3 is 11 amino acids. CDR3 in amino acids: CASSEVFLEYF. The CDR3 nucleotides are TGTGCCAGCAGTGAAGTCTTTTTGGAGTACTTC.

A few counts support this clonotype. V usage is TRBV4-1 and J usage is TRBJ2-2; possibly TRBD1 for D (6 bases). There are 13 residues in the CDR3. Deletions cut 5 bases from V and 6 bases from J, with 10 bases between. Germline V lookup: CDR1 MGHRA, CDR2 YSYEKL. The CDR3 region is CASSETGSGELFF. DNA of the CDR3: TGCGCCAGCAGCGAGACAGGTTCCGGGGAGCTGTTTTTT.

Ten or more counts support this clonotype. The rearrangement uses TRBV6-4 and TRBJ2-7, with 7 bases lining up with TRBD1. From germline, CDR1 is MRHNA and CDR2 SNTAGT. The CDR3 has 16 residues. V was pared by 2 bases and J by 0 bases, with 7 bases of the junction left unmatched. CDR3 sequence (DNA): TGTGCCAGCAGTGACCGACAGGGTAGGGGCTCCTACGAGCAGTACTTC. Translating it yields CASSDRQGRGSYEQYF.

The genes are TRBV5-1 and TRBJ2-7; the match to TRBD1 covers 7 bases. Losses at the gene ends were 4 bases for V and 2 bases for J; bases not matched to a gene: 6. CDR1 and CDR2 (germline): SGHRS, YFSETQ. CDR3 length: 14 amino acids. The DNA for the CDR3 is TGCGCCAGCAGCGGGGGACAGTCAGCCTACGAGCAGTACTTC. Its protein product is CASSGGQSAYEQYF.

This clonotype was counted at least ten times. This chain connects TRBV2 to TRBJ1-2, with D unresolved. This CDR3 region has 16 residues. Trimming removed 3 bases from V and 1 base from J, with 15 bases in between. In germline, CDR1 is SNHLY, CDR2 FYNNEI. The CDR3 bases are TGTGCCAGCAGTGACGTACGCTCTCTTCTTAACTATGGCTACACCTTC. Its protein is CASSDVRSLLNYGYTF. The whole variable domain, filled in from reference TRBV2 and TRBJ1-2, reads EPEVTQTPSHQVTQMGQEVILRCVPISNHLYFYWYRQILGQKVEFLVSFYNNEISEKSEIFDDQFSVERPDGSNFTLKIRSTKLEDSAMYFCASSDVRSLLNYGYTFGSGTRLTVV.

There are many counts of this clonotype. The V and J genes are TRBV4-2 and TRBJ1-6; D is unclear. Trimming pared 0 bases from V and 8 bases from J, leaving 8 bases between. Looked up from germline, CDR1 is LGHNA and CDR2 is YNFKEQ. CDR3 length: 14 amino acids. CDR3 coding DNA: TGTGCCAGCAGCCAAGATAGGGCATATTCACCCCTCCACTTT. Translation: CASSQDRAYSPLHF.

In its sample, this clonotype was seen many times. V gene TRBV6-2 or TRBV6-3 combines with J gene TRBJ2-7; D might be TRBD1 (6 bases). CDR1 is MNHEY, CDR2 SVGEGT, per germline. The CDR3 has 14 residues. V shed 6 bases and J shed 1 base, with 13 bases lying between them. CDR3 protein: CASSTQGSSYEQYF. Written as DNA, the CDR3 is TGTGCCAGCAGCACCCAGGGGTCTTCCTACGAGCAGTACTTC.

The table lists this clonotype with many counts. The CDR3 coding sequence is TGCAGTGCTAGTGGGCCGGGGGCAGGGGATATCTCCTACGAGCAGTACTTC. This codes for CSASGPGAGDISYEQYF. The chain employs TRBV20-1 and TRBJ2-7; D assignment may be TRBD1 or TRBD2 (6 bases each). Germline loops: CDR1 DFQATT, CDR2 SNEGSKA (reference sequence). This CDR3 region has 17 residues. Trimming cost V 3 bases and J 0 bases, with 21 bases left between them.

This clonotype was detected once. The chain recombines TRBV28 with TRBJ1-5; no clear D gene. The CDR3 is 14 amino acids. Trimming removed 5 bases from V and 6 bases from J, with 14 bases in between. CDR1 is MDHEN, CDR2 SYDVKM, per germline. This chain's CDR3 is CASSLRQAGQPQHF. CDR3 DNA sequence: TGTGCCAGCAGTCTAAGACAAGCGGGTCAGCCCCAGCATTTT.

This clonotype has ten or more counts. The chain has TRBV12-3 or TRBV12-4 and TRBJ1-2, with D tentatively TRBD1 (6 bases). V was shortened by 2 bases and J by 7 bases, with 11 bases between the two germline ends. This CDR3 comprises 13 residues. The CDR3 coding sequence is TGTGCCAGCAGTTTAAACAGGGAAGTTGGCTACACCTTC. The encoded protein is CASSLNREVGYTF.

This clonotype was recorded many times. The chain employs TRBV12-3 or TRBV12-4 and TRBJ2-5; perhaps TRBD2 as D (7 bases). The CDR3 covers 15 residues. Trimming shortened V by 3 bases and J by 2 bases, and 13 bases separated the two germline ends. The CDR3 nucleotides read TGTGCCAGCAGTTTGGGGGGGCCCTCACAAGAGACCCAGTACTTC. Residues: CASSLGGPSQETQYF.

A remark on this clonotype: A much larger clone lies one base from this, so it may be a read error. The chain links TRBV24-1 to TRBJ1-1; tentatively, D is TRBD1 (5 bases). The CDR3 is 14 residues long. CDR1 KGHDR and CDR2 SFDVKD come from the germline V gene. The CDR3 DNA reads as TGTACCACCAGTGATGGGACCCCCTGGTCTGAAGCTTTCTTT. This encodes CTTSDGTPWSEAFF.